The 5 T cell receptor beta chains given below trace back to one sample, sequenced in a study of blood T cell repertoires in COVID-19. TCRdb keeps only in-frame clones here, not all; method: immunoSEQ multiplex PCR. This table holds about 170,000 clones, 80% to 85% found once. The source material was peripheral blood. The receptors originated from a human donor with acute or convalescent COVID-19. The donor label of this sample is uncertain.

The rearrangement links TRBV2 to TRBJ2-1; 13 bases are a match to TRBD2. Germline V gene lookup returns CDR1 SNHLY and CDR2 FYNNEI. J was trimmed by 0 bases and V by 7 bases; bases with no gene match: 6. The CDR3 has 17 residues. Here the CDR3 DNA reads TGTGCCAGCAAGGGACTAGCGGGGCCCAGCTCCTACAATGAGCAGTTCTTC. This translates into CASKGLAGPSSYNEQFF.

V and J are TRBV5-4 and TRBJ2-5; D is perhaps TRBD1 (5 bases). CDR1 and CDR2 from the germline V gene are SGHNT and YYREEE (reference sequence). The germline V and J ends were trimmed by 4 bases and 4 bases, with 17 bases remaining between them. This CDR3 has 15 amino acids. The CDR3 sequence is CASSVPQGSRETQYF. The CDR3 DNA reads as TGTGCCAGCAGCGTCCCCCAGGGCTCGAGAGAGACCCAGTACTTC.

This clone was detected only once. The V gene is TRBV4-2, the J gene TRBJ2-7; 11 bases agree with TRBD2. This CDR3 has 16 amino acids. CDR1 is LGHNA, CDR2 YNFKEQ, per germline. V lost 4 bases to trimming and J lost 7 bases; unmatched junction nucleotides: 12. CDR3: CASSRSSGGAEFEQYF. CDR3 coding DNA: TGTGCCAGCAGCCGGAGTAGCGGGGGGGCCGAGTTTGAGCAGTACTTC.

This clone was seen a handful of times. This sequence joins TRBV27 and TRBJ1-1; 8 bases line up with TRBD1. With 6 bases clipped from V and 4 bases from J, the junction kept 7 bases outside the gene matches. The CDR3 contains 14 residues. From germline, CDR1 is MNHEY and CDR2 SMNVEV (reference sequence). The CDR3 DNA is TGTGCCAGCAGCCACGACAGGGGCGGCACTGAAGCTTTCTTT. Its protein product is CASSHDRGGTEAFF.

This clone was counted a single time. The chain links TRBV10-1 to TRBJ2-1, with D maybe TRBD2 (6 bases). V was clipped by 3 bases and J by 13 bases, with 10 bases between them. Germline CDR1 is WNHNN and CDR2 is SYGVQD (reference sequence). This CDR3 region has 11 residues. CDR3 nucleotide sequence: TGCGCCAGCAGTGACGGGGGTCCTCAGTTCTTC. Protein product: CASSDGGPQFF.